Listed here are 24 T cell receptor beta chains from one sample, sequenced in a study of shared clonotypes between healthy human individuals. Method: immunoSEQ multiplex PCR; TCRdb's copy keeps in-frame clones and lacks some. The table shows 2 million to 2.5 million clones, with over 90% occurring only once. The material sequenced was naive CD4+ T cells from PBMCs. Subset described: CD45RA+ positively selected. These receptors were collected from a man aged 18 to 29 in good health. Some clones in this sample may be carry-over from other donors' samples.

The rearrangement joins TRBV18 to TRBJ1-3, with D tentatively TRBD1 (6 bases). Germline V lookup: CDR1 KGHSH, CDR2 LQKENI. The CDR3 contains 15 residues. V lost 5 bases, J lost 4 bases, and 15 bases lay in between. The CDR3 sequence is CASSAGQIAGNTIYF. DNA of the CDR3: TGTGCCAGCTCAGCTGGACAGATCGCCGGAAACACCATATATTTT.

DNA of the CDR3: TGTGCCAGCAGCCACCGACTAGCGGGAGGGCGCGAGCAGTACTTC. As protein: CASSHRLAGGREQYF. The chain has TRBV2 and TRBJ2-7; 14 bases are a match to TRBD2. CDR1 SNHLY and CDR2 FYNNEI come from the germline V gene. The CDR3 length is 15 residues. The V segment lost 6 bases and the J segment 6 bases; nucleotides outside the gene matches: 7. The full variable domain, with the rest looked up from reference TRBV2 and TRBJ2-7, is EPEVTQTPSHQVTQMGQEVILRCVPISNHLYFYWYRQILGQKVEFLVSFYNNEISEKSEIFDDQFSVERPDGSNFTLKIRSTKLEDSAMYFCASSHRLAGGREQYFGPGTRLTVT.

This clone was seen once. V and J are TRBV7-9 and TRBJ1-4; D call uncertain. The germline gives CDR1 SEHNR, CDR2 FQNEAQ (reference sequence). This CDR3 contains 15 residues. V lost 7 bases, J lost 3 bases, and 15 bases lay in between. CDR3 in DNA: TGTGCCAGCACTGTGCTTGGGTCCGCTAATGAAAAACTGTTTTTT. Protein sequence: CASTVLGSANEKLFF.

This clone was observed a single time. The chain carries TRBV7-9 and TRBJ1-1; perhaps TRBD1 as D (6 bases). V dropped 2 bases and J dropped 5 bases, with 12 bases sitting between them. Germline assignment: CDR1 SEHNR and CDR2 FQNEAQ (reference sequence). The CDR3 contains 14 residues. The CDR3 DNA sequence: TGTGCCAGCAGCTTAATGGGGGGCGGAACTGAAGCTTTCTTT. Translating it yields CASSLMGGGTEAFF.

Regarding this clone: This sample also contains other DNA sequences that code for the same CDR3. The genes are TRBV30 and TRBJ2-2; D remains ambiguous. Trimming took off 4 bases at V and 2 bases at J, with 5 bases between the two ends. Germline V gives CDR1 GTSNPN, CDR2 SVGIG (reference sequence). The CDR3 loop spans 12 amino acids. In nucleotides, the CDR3 is TGTGCCTGGACAGGAAACACCGGGGAGCTGTTTTTT. It yields the protein CAWTGNTGELFF.

The rearrangement links TRBV5-4 to TRBJ2-5; a possible D gene is TRBD2 (7 bases). CDR1 and CDR2 (germline): SGHNT, YYREEE (reference sequence). This CDR3 is built from 15 residues. V shed 4 bases and J shed 2 bases, with 15 bases lying between them. The CDR3 DNA follows: TGTGCCAGCAGCGGAGGGGGGGACCAACAAGAGACCCAGTACTTC. Translated, it gives CASSGGGDQQETQYF.

The V gene is TRBV28, the J gene TRBJ1-2; D gene ambiguous. This CDR3 has 16 amino acids. Germline V lookup: CDR1 MDHEN, CDR2 SYDVKM. Trimming left V 4 bases short and J 0 bases short, with 15 bases between. CDR3 bases: TGTGCCAGCAGTTCCCCGGACGGCTCCGCTAACTATGGCTACACCTTC. Its protein product is CASSSPDGSANYGYTF.

The rearrangement uses TRBV27 and TRBJ1-2, with D perhaps TRBD1 (5 bases). Germline V lookup: CDR1 MNHEY, CDR2 SMNVEV (reference sequence). With 4 bases removed from V and 0 bases from J, the gap between germline ends came to 15 bases. The CDR3 is made up of 16 amino acids. The CDR3 sequence is CASSSITGDPNYGYTF. The CDR3 DNA is TGTGCCAGCAGTTCAATAACAGGCGATCCTAACTATGGCTACACCTTC.

V usage is TRBV5-1 and J usage is TRBJ2-7; TRBD1 matches at 8 bases. Germline V gene lookup returns CDR1 SGHRS and CDR2 YFSETQ. The trim removed 5 bases at V and 12 bases at J, leaving 19 bases unmatched. The CDR3 contains 15 residues. The CDR3 nucleotides read TGCGCCAGCAGTGGCTACGGACAGGGTGGGACGATGAGGTACTTC. It translates to CASSGYGQGGTMRYF. Complete variable domain (other parts from reference TRBV5-1 and TRBJ2-7): KAGVTQTPRYLIKTRGQQVTLSCSPISGHRSVSWYQQTPGQGLQFLFEYFSETQRNKGNFPGRFSGRQFSNSRSEMNVSTLELGDSALYLCASSGYGQGGTMRYFGPGTRLTVT.

The chain links TRBV27 to TRBJ2-2; D is perhaps TRBD2 (5 bases). Trimming shortened V by 2 bases and J by 0 bases, and 19 bases separated the two germline ends. Per germline, CDR1 MNHEY and CDR2 SMNVEV (reference sequence). CDR3 length: 19 residues. Written as DNA, the CDR3 is TGTGCCAGCAGTTTACGAGTCGGGGTTGACGGGGCGAACACCGGGGAGCTGTTTTTT. Amino acids: CASSLRVGVDGANTGELFF.

V and J are TRBV28 and TRBJ2-5, with D possibly being TRBD2 (7 bases). The CDR3 is 16 amino acids. CDR1 MDHEN and CDR2 SYDVKM come from the germline V gene. V dropped 3 bases and J dropped 4 bases, with 18 bases sitting between them. CDR3 sequence reads: CASSFTIFGGPETQYF. The CDR3 bases are TGTGCCAGCAGTTTTACCATCTTCGGGGGGCCAGAGACCCAGTACTTC.

The rearrangement uses TRBV7-9 and TRBJ2-7, with D tentatively TRBD2 (5 bases). V gave up 5 bases and J gave up 7 bases, with 12 bases separating them. In germline, CDR1 is SEHNR, CDR2 FQNEAQ (reference sequence). CDR3 size: 12 residues. Here the CDR3 DNA reads TGTGCCAGCAGCCGAGACCCGGGAGAGCAGTACTTC. It yields the protein CASSRDPGEQYF. The full variable domain, its missing parts supplied by reference TRBV7-9 and TRBJ2-7, is DTGVSQNPRHKITKRGQNVTFRCDPISEHNRLYWYRQTLGQGPEFLTYFQNEAQLEKSRLLSDRFSAERPKGSFSTLEIQRTEQGDSAMYLCASSRDPGEQYFGPGTRLTVT.

The chain links TRBV19 to TRBJ1-1; TRBD1 agrees at 7 bases. Unmatched junction bases numbered 14, after V lost 9 bases and J lost 4 bases. There are 15 residues in the CDR3. CDR1 LNHDA and CDR2 SQIVND come from the germline V gene (reference sequence). This CDR3 reads CASSRYRGAGTEAFF. Here the CDR3 DNA reads TGTGCCAGCAGCCGATACAGGGGCGCGGGCACTGAAGCTTTCTTT.

CDR3 residues: CASSQGQGNEKLFF. Written as DNA, the CDR3 is TGCGCCAGCAGCCAAGGACAGGGTAATGAAAAACTGTTTTTT. The V and J genes are TRBV4-3 and TRBJ1-4, with 7 bases identical to TRBD1. Germline V gives CDR1 LGHNA, CDR2 YSLEER. This CDR3 is 14 amino acids long. The V and J ends lost 1 base and 4 bases, in that order; junction bases with no gene match: 0.

Notes on this clone: At the DNA level, this CDR3 is encoded by other sequences in the same sample as well. V is TRBV14 and J is TRBJ1-1, with D hard to call. Trimming took off 4 bases at V and 1 base at J, with 7 bases between the two ends. Germline V CDR1 and CDR2: SGHDN, FVKESK. This CDR3 region has 13 residues. This CDR3 is CASSRQENTEAFF. The CDR3 nucleotides read TGTGCCAGCAGCCGCCAGGAGAACACTGAAGCTTTCTTT.

The chain carries TRBV6-6 and TRBJ1-2; no reliable D call. Germline-derived CDR1 and CDR2 are MNHNY and SVGAGI (reference sequence). Trimming pared 2 bases from V and 6 bases from J, leaving 13 bases between. The CDR3 runs 14 residues. The CDR3 sequence is CASSYQDSPHGYTF. As DNA, the CDR3 is TGTGCCAGCAGTTACCAAGACTCCCCCCATGGCTACACCTTC.

The J gene is TRBJ2-4, the V gene TRBV11-2; 7 bases agree with TRBD1. The CDR3 has 15 residues. In germline, CDR1 is SGHAT, CDR2 FQNNGV. V was pared by 1 base and J by 8 bases, with 8 bases of the junction left unmatched. CDR3 in amino acids: CASSLGRGREYIQYF. DNA for the CDR3: TGTGCCAGCAGCTTAGGAAGGGGGCGCGAATACATTCAGTACTTC.

The chain employs TRBV11-2 and TRBJ2-1, with 10 bases aligning to TRBD2. CDR3 length equals 17 residues. V lost 3 bases to trimming and J lost 8 bases; unmatched junction nucleotides: 13. Germline CDR1 and CDR2: SGHAT and FQNNGV. CDR3 nucleotides: TGTGCCAGCAGCTTCACGAGCGGGAGGGCCTTTACGGATGAGCAGTTCTTC. Its protein product is CASSFTSGRAFTDEQFF.

The V and J genes are TRBV28 and TRBJ2-7; 8 bases align to TRBD2. From germline, CDR1 is MDHEN and CDR2 SYDVKM. The CDR3 sequence is 17 residues long. Trimming took 7 bases from V and 6 from J; bases not matched to a gene: 20. The CDR3 DNA is TGTGCCAGCACCGCCATTAGACGGGAGGGGCCCCGGCGCGAGCAGTACTTC. It is translated as CASTAIRREGPRREQYF.

The chain employs TRBV27 and TRBJ2-7; D gene uncertain. Germline V gives CDR1 MNHEY, CDR2 SMNVEV (reference sequence). This CDR3 is 14 amino acids long. V was pared by 6 bases and J by 4 bases, with 16 bases between. CDR3 in DNA: TGTGCCAGCAGCATCAATGGGATCGCTTACGAGCAGTACTTC. Encoded protein: CASSINGIAYEQYF.

The sample holds a few counts of this clone. The sample carries other DNA sequences with the same CDR3. The rearrangement joins TRBV28 to TRBJ1-1, with unresolved D. CDR1 and CDR2 (germline): MDHEN, SYDVKM. V gave up 6 bases and J gave up 1 base, with 6 bases separating them. The CDR3 totals 12 residues. Here the CDR3 reads CASSSRNTEAFF. Written as DNA, the CDR3 is TGTGCCAGCAGCAGTCGGAACACTGAAGCTTTCTTT. The complete variable domain, with remaining parts taken from reference TRBV28 and TRBJ1-1, reads DVKVTQSSRYLVKRTGEKVFLECVQDMDHENMFWYRQDPGLGLRLIYFSYDVKMKEKGDIPEGYSVSREKKERFSLILESASTNQTSMYLCASSSRNTEAFFGQGTRLTVV.

The chain couples TRBV18 to TRBJ2-3; no firm D call. The germline V and J ends were trimmed by 7 bases and 0 bases, with 11 bases remaining between them. There are 14 residues in the CDR3. Germline V gene lookup returns CDR1 KGHSH and CDR2 LQKENI. CDR3 loop: CASFFLQSTDTQYF. DNA of the CDR3: TGTGCCAGCTTCTTCCTACAAAGCACAGATACGCAGTATTTT. The full variable domain, its missing parts supplied by reference TRBV18 and TRBJ2-3, is NAGVMQNPRHLVRRRGQEARLRCSPMKGHSHVYWYRQLPEEGLKFMVYLQKENIIDESGMPKERFSAEFPKEGPSILRIQQVVRGDSAAYFCASFFLQSTDTQYFGPGTRLTVL.

The chain couples TRBV30 to TRBJ2-5; 9 bases agree with TRBD1. Germline CDR1 GTSNPN, CDR2 SVGIG (reference sequence). Trimming cost V 3 bases and J 9 bases; bases outside gene matches: 8. The CDR3 covers 13 residues. The DNA for the CDR3 is TGTGCCTGGAGCTTGGGGACAGGGACGCCCCAGTACTTC. Protein sequence: CAWSLGTGTPQYF.

The chain has TRBV5-4 and TRBJ2-5; 10 positions agree with TRBD2. V was clipped by 3 bases and J by 6 bases; unmatched bases: 14. Germline CDR1 and CDR2: SGHNT and YYREEE (reference sequence). The CDR3 covers 17 residues. The DNA of the CDR3 is TGTGCCAGCAGCTGGGCCTTTTATTCTAGCGGGAGACAGACCCAGTACTTC. Translated: CASSWAFYSSGRQTQYF.